The 26 T cell receptor beta chains below were found in one sample sequenced in a study of T cell responses to AZD1222 COVID-19 vaccine. Repertoires were generated with immunoSEQ multiplex PCR, while TCRdb's copy carries only in-frame clones and drops some. This sample yields about 45,000 clones, of which around 80% are seen a single time; around 3.6% belongs to the top ten. The sample consisted of peripheral blood, taken on day 0 of AZD1222 vaccination. The receptors stem from an adult in good health.

This clone appeared a few times. The chain combines TRBV7-9 with TRBJ2-3; possibly TRBD1 for D (6 bases). Trimming took off 5 bases at V and 0 bases at J, with 9 bases between the two ends. Germline V gene sequence: CDR1 SEHNR, CDR2 FQNEAQ (reference sequence). This CDR3 contains 14 residues. CDR3 coding DNA: TGTGCCAGCAGCCGGACAGTTAGCACAGATACGCAGTATTTT. This translates into CASSRTVSTDTQYF.

This clone was observed a handful of times. The sample has other DNA sequences that encode this CDR3 too. The V and J genes are TRBV5-6 and TRBJ1-3, with D hard to call. The CDR3 sequence is 11 residues long. V dropped 8 bases and J dropped 4 bases, with 7 bases sitting between them. Germline V gene data show CDR1 as SGHDT and CDR2 as YYEEEE. CDR3 region: CASSSGNTIYF. CDR3 DNA sequence: TGTGCCAGTTCAAGCGGAAACACCATATATTTT.

This CDR3 is CASSPGWVGGNGAGELFF. The CDR3, as DNA: TGCGCCAGCAGCCCGGGATGGGTGGGGGGAAACGGGGCCGGGGAGCTGTTTTTT. This chain uses TRBV4-3 with TRBJ2-2, with D maybe TRBD2 (6 bases). This CDR3 contains 18 residues. The ends were cut back, 4 bases at V and 6 bases at J, with 24 bases in the middle. Germline V gives CDR1 LGHNA, CDR2 YSLEER.

J is TRBJ1-5 and V is TRBV7-8; D gene unclear. V was cut by 4 bases and J by 7 bases, with 8 bases left in between. Germline V lookup: CDR1 SGHVS, CDR2 FQNEAQ. This CDR3 region has 12 residues. CDR3 loop: CASSSLNQPQHF. CDR3 DNA sequence: TGTGCCAGCAGCTCTTTGAACCAGCCCCAGCATTTT.

The gene calls are TRBV6-1 and TRBJ1-5; no reliable D call. Germline CDR1 MNHNS, CDR2 SASEGT. The V end lost 3 bases, the J end lost 3 bases, and 3 bases lay between the germline ends. The CDR3 loop spans 12 amino acids. The CDR3 region is CASSDPNQPQHF. The CDR3 DNA reads as TGTGCCAGCAGTGATCCCAATCAGCCCCAGCATTTT.

The CDR3 DNA reads as TGTGCCAGCAGCCGAGTCGAGAACACTGAAGCTTTCTTT. This encodes CASSRVENTEAFF. The chain carries TRBV3-1 (or the pseudogene TRBV3-2) and TRBJ1-1; the D is unclear. Germline V lookup: CDR1 LGHDT, CDR2 YNNKEL (reference sequence). CDR3 length: 13 amino acids. Trimming pared 4 bases from V and 1 base from J, leaving 7 bases between.

The chain joins TRBV4-3 to TRBJ2-3; D gene unclear. The CDR3 spans 15 residues. Deletions cut 0 bases from V and 2 bases from J, with 9 bases between. Germline CDR1 is LGHNA and CDR2 is YSLEER. The DNA of the CDR3 is TGCGCCAGCAGCCAAGAACGTCTGAACACAGATACGCAGTATTTT. Its translation is CASSQERLNTDTQYF.

This chain connects TRBV10-3 to TRBJ1-6, with D unclear. Deletions cut 6 bases from V and 6 bases from J, with 12 bases between. The CDR3 runs to 14 residues. The germline V gene has CDR1 ENHRY and CDR2 SYGVKD. The CDR3 is CAISNGGGNSPLHF. The CDR3 coding sequence is TGTGCCATCAGCAACGGTGGAGGTAATTCACCCCTCCACTTT.

The chain couples TRBV5-1 to TRBJ1-6; 8 nucleotides align to TRBD1. This CDR3 contains 15 residues. The germline V gene encodes CDR1 SGHRS and CDR2 YFSETQ. With 0 bases clipped from V and 9 bases from J, the junction kept 5 bases outside the gene matches. The CDR3 region has the DNA TGCGCCAGCAGCTTGGCCGCAGGGGGCGTTTCACCCCTCCACTTT. The encoded protein is CASSLAAGGVSPLHF.

The rearrangement uses TRBV5-4 and TRBJ2-3; the match to TRBD2 covers 7 bases. This CDR3 contains 16 residues. V shed 3 bases and J 2 bases; nucleotides not matched to a gene: 9. The germline gives CDR1 SGHNT, CDR2 YYREEE (reference sequence). In DNA form, the CDR3 reads TGTGCCAGCAGCTCGAACCTAGCGGACCCCACAGATACGCAGTATTTT. This encodes CASSSNLADPTDTQYF.

This sequence joins TRBV7-2 and TRBJ2-7; D might be TRBD1 (6 bases). Germline V gene data show CDR1 as SGHTA and CDR2 as FQGNSA. Trimming took 1 base from V and 2 from J, leaving 12 bases between them. The CDR3 has 15 amino acids. CDR3 nucleotides: TGTGCCAGCAGCTTAGGTGGCAGGGGCACCTACGAGCAGTACTTC. It specifies CASSLGGRGTYEQYF.

In this sample, this clone turned up once. The chain recombines TRBV5-1 with TRBJ2-3; D unresolved. Germline V gene sequence: CDR1 SGHRS, CDR2 YFSETQ. With 4 bases removed from V and 2 bases from J, the gap between germline ends came to 14 bases. The CDR3 extends over 15 amino acids. The CDR3 DNA sequence: TGCGCCAGCAGCCCCCTCTCGGCGACCACAGATACGCAGTATTTT. This translates into CASSPLSATTDTQYF.

J is TRBJ2-1 and V is TRBV19; D could derive from TRBD1 or TRBD2 (6 bases each). Per the germline V gene, CDR1 is LNHDA and CDR2 is SQIVND (reference sequence). The CDR3 spans 16 residues. The V gene lost 5 bases and the J gene lost 2 bases, with 16 bases spanning the gap. The CDR3 loop reads CASSLRLRDTYNEQFF. CDR3 nucleotide sequence: TGTGCCAGTAGTCTCCGATTGCGGGACACCTACAATGAGCAGTTCTTC. Supplemented by reference TRBV19 and TRBJ2-1, the full variable domain reads DGGITQSPKYLFRKEGQNVTLSCEQNLNHDAMYWYRQDPGQGLRLIYYSQIVNDFQKGDIAEGYSVSREKKESFPLTVTSAQKNPTAFYLCASSLRLRDTYNEQFFGPGTRLTVL.

The CDR3 DNA follows: TGTGCCAGTAGTATAGCCGCAGGGGCGGCGGACGAGCAGTACTTC. Protein sequence: CASSIAAGAADEQYF. The chain joins TRBV19 to TRBJ2-7, with D maybe TRBD1 (6 bases). The CDR3 has 15 residues. CDR1 and CDR2 from the germline V gene are LNHDA and SQIVND (reference sequence). V lost 1 base, J lost 5 bases, and 15 bases lay in between.

The chain couples TRBV28 to TRBJ2-1; D could derive from TRBD1 or TRBD2 (6 bases each). V dropped 4 bases and J dropped 4 bases, with 14 bases sitting between them. The CDR3 sequence is 15 residues long. Germline-derived CDR1 and CDR2 are MDHEN and SYDVKM. DNA of the CDR3: TGTGCCAGCAGTTCCCGGGGGCCTCTATACAATGAGCAGTTCTTC. Protein sequence: CASSSRGPLYNEQFF.

The V call is TRBV7-2, the J call TRBJ2-3; perhaps TRBD2 as D (6 bases). Germline V lookup: CDR1 SGHTA, CDR2 FQGNSA. The V gene lost 5 bases and the J gene lost 6 bases, with 15 bases spanning the gap. The CDR3 has 14 residues. For the CDR3, the DNA is TGTGCCAGCAGCCTTAGGGACTCCTCGGATACGCAGTATTTT. It encodes CASSLRDSSDTQYF.

V and J are TRBV30 and TRBJ1-5; D is undetermined. With 2 bases removed from V and 0 bases from J, the gap between germline ends came to 11 bases. CDR1 GTSNPN and CDR2 SVGIG come from the germline V gene (reference sequence). The CDR3 spans 15 residues. DNA for the CDR3: TGTGCCTGGAGTCTTGAGAGAGATAGCAATCAGCCCCAGCATTTT. Protein: CAWSLERDSNQPQHF. Using reference TRBV30 and TRBJ1-5 for the parts outside the CDR3, the full variable domain is SQTIHQWPATLVQPVGSPLSLECTVEGTSNPNLYWYRQAAGRGLQLLFYSVGIGQISSEVPQNLSASRPQDRQFILSSKKLLLSDSGFYLCAWSLERDSNQPQHFGDGTRLSIL.

The V gene is TRBV5-1, the J gene TRBJ1-2, with 8 bases identical to TRBD1. CDR1 and CDR2 from the germline V gene are SGHRS and YFSETQ. The CDR3 totals 15 residues. The J segment lost 3 bases and the V segment lost 0 bases, leaving 4 bases of the junction unmatched. In DNA, the CDR3 is TGCGCCAGCAGCTTGGGGGGACAGGCGGACTATGGCTACACCTTC. The encoded protein is CASSLGGQADYGYTF.

CDR3: CASRGPLEDLTNYGYTF. In nucleotides, the CDR3 is TGTGCCAGCAGGGGGCCCTTGGAGGATTTGACTAACTATGGCTACACCTTC. J is TRBJ1-2 and V is TRBV2, with D perhaps TRBD1 (5 bases). Trimming removed 6 bases at V and 0 bases at J, with 20 bases between. CDR1 SNHLY and CDR2 FYNNEI come from the germline V gene. The CDR3 loop spans 17 amino acids.

This clone was seen a handful of times. The chain couples TRBV24-1 to TRBJ1-2; TRBD1 might be the D (5 bases). V shed 4 bases and J shed 4 bases, with 9 bases lying between them. The CDR3 has 13 residues. Germline CDR1 and CDR2: KGHDR and SFDVKD. The CDR3 coding sequence is TGTGCCACCAGTGACCCCGGGACCTATGGCTACACCTTC. Translation gives CATSDPGTYGYTF.

This clone was seen only a few times. This chain connects TRBV5-4 to TRBJ1-1, with D perhaps matching TRBD1 (5 bases). The V and J ends lost 0 bases and 3 bases respectively, with 12 bases between them. Germline-derived CDR1 and CDR2 are SGHNT and YYREEE (reference sequence). The CDR3 is 15 residues long. The CDR3 reads CASSLGGNRDTEAFF. The CDR3 nucleotides are TGTGCCAGCAGCTTGGGGGGGAATAGGGACACTGAAGCTTTCTTT.

The rearrangement uses TRBV2 and TRBJ2-5; D gene ambiguous. V lost 8 bases, J lost 1 base, and 14 bases lay in between. Germline V CDR1 and CDR2: SNHLY, FYNNEI. The CDR3 spans 14 residues. The CDR3 DNA reads TGTGCCAGCGCCCATTGGGCCAGCCAAGAGACCCAGTACTTC. It specifies CASAHWASQETQYF.

V usage is TRBV28 and J usage is TRBJ1-1, with D perhaps TRBD1 (6 bases). The CDR3 is 16 residues long. Trimming cost V 6 bases and J 0 bases, with 17 bases left between them. Germline V CDR1 and CDR2: MDHEN, SYDVKM. CDR3 DNA: TGTGCCAGCAGGATTACCCAGGGGATTATGAACACTGAAGCTTTCTTT. Its protein is CASRITQGIMNTEAFF.

Turning to this clone: A much larger clone is a single base away; this may be a read error. The J gene is TRBJ2-1, the V gene TRBV12-3 or TRBV12-4; D unclear. Trimming pared 3 bases from V and 3 bases from J, leaving 3 bases between. CDR3 length: 12 residues. CDR3 sequence (DNA): TGTGCCAGCAGTTTGGGCTACAATGAGCAGTTCTTC. Translated: CASSLGYNEQFF.

The rearrangement uses TRBV6-5 and TRBJ1-1; no reliable D call. V was cut by 6 bases and J by 0 bases, with 8 bases left in between. This CDR3 region has 13 residues. Looked up from germline, CDR1 is MNHEY and CDR2 is SVGAGI. CDR3 region: CASRRELNTEAFF. The CDR3 nucleotides are TGTGCCAGCAGAAGGGAGTTGAACACTGAAGCTTTCTTT.

The chain uses TRBV9 and TRBJ2-1, with TRBD2 matching 13 bases. Germline-derived CDR1 and CDR2 are SGDLS and YYNGEE. The CDR3 runs to 18 residues. Losses at the gene ends were 2 bases for V and 0 bases for J; bases not matched to a gene: 5. CDR3 amino acids: CASSVGTSGVSSYNEQFF. The CDR3 region has the DNA TGTGCCAGCAGCGTGGGGACTAGCGGGGTCAGCTCCTACAATGAGCAGTTCTTC.